The entry that follows covers one T cell receptor beta chain sequence. Its antigen is unidentified. An input of roughly 0.5 to 1 ug of RNA was subjected to reverse transcription using random hexamers. immunoSEQ multiplex PCR amplified TCR beta CDR3 across 54 Vbeta, 13 Jbeta. TCRdb itself ran the immunoSEQ multiplex PCR reads through MiXCR, one entry per CDR3 protein. The sample contains 250,000 to 300,000 distinct CDR3 sequences, around nine tenths of which appear only once. The data originate from a study of CD8 T cells in Susac syndrome. The CDR3 extends over 16 amino acids. Germline CDR1 is SGHVS and CDR2 is FQNEAQ. V dropped 5 bases and J dropped 5; count of bases not matched to a gene: 14. The T cells that were sequenced for TCR beta were CD8+ and CD4+ cells from blood. Notes on the study in general: As the study acknowledged, the number of individuals who were part of its TCR sequencing and HLA analysis was relatively small.

This sequence originates from a human donor with multiple sclerosis. Source material: CD8+ T cells from PBMCs. The rearrangement joins TRBV7-8 to TRBJ2-5, with 7 bases matching TRBD2. CDR3 sequence reads: CASSILAEWDRETQYF. CDR3 sequence (DNA): TGTGCCAGCAGCATTCTAGCGGAGTGGGATCGGGAGACCCAGTACTTC.